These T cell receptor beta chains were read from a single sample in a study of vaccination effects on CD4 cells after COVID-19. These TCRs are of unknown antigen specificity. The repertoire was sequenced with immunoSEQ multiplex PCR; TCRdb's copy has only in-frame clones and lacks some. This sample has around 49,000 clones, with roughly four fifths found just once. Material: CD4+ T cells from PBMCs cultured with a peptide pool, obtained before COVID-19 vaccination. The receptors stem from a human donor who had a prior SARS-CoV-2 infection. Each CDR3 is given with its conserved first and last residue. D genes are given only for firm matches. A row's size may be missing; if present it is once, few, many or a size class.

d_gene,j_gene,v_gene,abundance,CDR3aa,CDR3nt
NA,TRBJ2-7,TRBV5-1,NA,CASSIQGTDYEQYF,TGCGCCAGCAGCATACAGGGAACTGACTACGAGCAGTACTTC
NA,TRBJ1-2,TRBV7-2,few,CASSLSGGRRVFGYTF,TGTGCCAGCAGCTTGAGTGGAGGTCGGCGGGTTTTTGGCTACACCTTC
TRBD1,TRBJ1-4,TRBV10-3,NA,CAISEGQGTGEKLFF,TGTGCCATCAGTGAGGGACAGGGGACAGGAGAAAAACTGTTTTTT
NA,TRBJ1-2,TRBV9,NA,CASSLRTANYGYTF,TGTGCCAGCAGCCTCCGGACAGCAAACTATGGCTACACCTTC
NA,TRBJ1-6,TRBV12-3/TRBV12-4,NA,CASSPPLGAPLHF,TGTGCCAGCAGCCCTCCCCTCGGGGCACCCCTCCACTTT
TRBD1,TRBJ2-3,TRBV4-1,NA,CASSQMWGTGTDTQYF,TGCGCCAGCAGCCAGATGTGGGGGACAGGGACAGATACGCAGTATTTT
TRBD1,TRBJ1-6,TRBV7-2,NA,CASSITGGDSPLHF,TGTGCCAGCAGCATAACAGGGGGCGATTCACCCCTCCACTTT
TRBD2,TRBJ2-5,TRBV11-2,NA,CASSPHPWVAGNQETQYF,TGTGCCAGCAGCCCACATCCTTGGGTAGCGGGCAACCAAGAGACCCAGTACTTC
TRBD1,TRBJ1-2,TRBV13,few,CASSFPNRGATF,TGTGCCAGCAGCTTCCCTAACAGGGGTGCCACCTTC
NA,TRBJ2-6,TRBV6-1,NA,CASSEGWSSGANVLTF,TGTGCCAGCAGTGAGGGGTGGAGCTCTGGGGCCAACGTCCTGACTTTC
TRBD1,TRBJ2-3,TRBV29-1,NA,CSVKGQGGTDTQYF,TGCAGCGTCAAGGGACAGGGTGGCACAGATACGCAGTATTTT
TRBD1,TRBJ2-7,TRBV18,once,CASSPPSRGREQYF,TGTGCCAGCTCACCACCGAGCAGGGGGCGTGAGCAGTACTTC
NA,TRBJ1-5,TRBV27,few,CASSLLFDQPQHF,TGTGCCAGCAGTTTATTGTTCGATCAGCCCCAGCATTTT
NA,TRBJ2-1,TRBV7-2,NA,CASRGRHVGGTDEQFF,TGTGCCAGCAGGGGGCGTCATGTCGGGGGAACCGATGAGCAGTTCTTC
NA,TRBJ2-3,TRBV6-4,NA,CASRKLGTDTQYF,TGTGCCAGCAGAAAGCTTGGGACAGATACGCAGTATTTT
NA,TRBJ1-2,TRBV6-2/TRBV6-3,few,CASSDYNREFYGYTF,TGTGCCAGCAGCGATTATAACAGGGAGTTCTATGGCTACACCTTC
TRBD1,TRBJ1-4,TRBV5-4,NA,CASSLDRVNEKLFF,TGTGCCAGCAGCCTGGACAGGGTTAATGAAAAACTGTTTTTT
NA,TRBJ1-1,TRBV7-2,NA,CASSQVSGVAEAFF,TGTGCCAGCAGCCAGGTTTCGGGGGTTGCTGAAGCTTTCTTT
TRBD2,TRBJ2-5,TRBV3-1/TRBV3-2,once,CASSHHSGGAQETQYF,TGTGCCAGCAGCCACCACAGCGGGGGGGCCCAAGAGACCCAGTACTTC
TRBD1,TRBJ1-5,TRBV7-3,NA,CASSPGGGQPQHF,TGTGCCAGCAGCCCAGGGGGCGGTCAGCCCCAGCATTTT
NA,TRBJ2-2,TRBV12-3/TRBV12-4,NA,CASSLGRGTLPFF,TGTGCCAGCAGTTTGGGCCGTGGGACCCTCCCTTTTTTT
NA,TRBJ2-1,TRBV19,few,CASSPDRQGNEQFF,TGTGCCAGTAGTCCCGACCGGCAAGGGAATGAGCAGTTCTTC
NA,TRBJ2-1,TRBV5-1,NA,CASSLIWRVNNEQFF,TGCGCCAGCAGCTTGATTTGGAGAGTTAACAATGAGCAGTTCTTC
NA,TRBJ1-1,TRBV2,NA,CASRRDRSVDLDTEAFF,TGTGCCAGCAGAAGAGATCGGTCCGTGGACCTTGACACTGAAGCTTTCTTT
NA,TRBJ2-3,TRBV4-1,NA,CASSQTGWGDTQYF,TGCGCCAGCAGCCAAACAGGTTGGGGAGATACGCAGTATTTT
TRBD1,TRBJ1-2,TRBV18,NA,CASSPQGAQDGYTF,TGTGCCAGCTCACCACAGGGGGCGCAAGATGGCTACACCTTC
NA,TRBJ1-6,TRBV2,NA,CASSVGVDSPLHF,TGTGCCAGCAGCGTGGGGGTGGATTCACCCCTCCACTTT
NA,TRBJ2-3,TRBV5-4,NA,CASSSIATDTQYF,TGTGCCAGCAGCTCCATAGCGACAGATACGCAGTATTTT
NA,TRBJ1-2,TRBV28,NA,CASSPAGEGGYTF,TGTGCCAGCAGTCCCGCAGGGGAAGGTGGCTACACCTTC
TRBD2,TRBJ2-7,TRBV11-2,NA,CASSLDLASGITYEQYF,TGTGCCAGCAGCTTAGATTTGGCTAGCGGGATTACCTACGAGCAGTACTTC
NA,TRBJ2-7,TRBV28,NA,CASSSLIYEQYF,TGTGCCAGCAGTTCCCTTATCTACGAGCAGTACTTC
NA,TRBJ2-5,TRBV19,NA,CASMGLDEETQYF,TGTGCCAGTATGGGGCTAGATGAAGAGACCCAGTACTTC
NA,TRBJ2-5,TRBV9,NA,CASSAHDQETQYF,TGTGCCAGCAGCGCCCACGACCAAGAGACCCAGTACTTC